The clone carrying this TCR beta chain was seen a few times. Other DNA sequences in this sample translate to the same CDR3. Clinical histories supplied by participants themselves formed the basis of cohort assignment. The CDR3 has 13 amino acids. With 0 bases removed from V and 3 bases from J, the gap between germline ends came to 6 bases. This sample was included in a study of blood T cell repertoires in COVID-19. How the authors handled the data: Reference gene primer amplification gave nucleated cell count estimates. Repertoires were generated with immunoSEQ multiplex PCR, while TCRdb's copy carries only in-frame clones and drops some. V and J calls and clone size follow that table, whereas D and trimming were derived from the DNA. Here the sample spans some 320,000 clones, roughly nine tenths being singletons.

Input material: PBMCs or T cells enriched from blood (not recorded which). This sequence originates from a woman aged 30 to 39 who had been exposed to COVID-19. The J gene is TRBJ2-7, the V gene TRBV12-3 or TRBV12-4; D gene unclear. The CDR3 nucleotides read TGTGCCAGCAGTTTAGCCTCCCTCTACGAGCAGTACTTC. Protein: CASSLASLYEQYF.